Following are 4 T cell receptor beta chains from one sample sequenced in a study of cytomegalovirus exposure and HLA in healthy donors. PCR involved 60 Vbeta and 13 Jbeta primers. Clones were read by immunoSEQ multiplex PCR, and TCRdb kept only the in-frame ones, dropping some. The sample carries about 140,000 clones, roughly 73% recorded once. The sequenced sample was PBMCs. The source of these receptors is a man in his forties in good health and CMV-seronegative.

This chain connects TRBV19 to TRBJ1-2, with TRBD1 identical over 7 bases. Germline CDR1 is LNHDA and CDR2 is SQIVND (reference sequence). J lost 0 bases, V lost 5 bases, and 6 bases had no gene match. This CDR3 is built from 15 residues. CDR3 protein: CASSSDREANYGYTF. The CDR3 region has the DNA TGTGCCAGTAGTTCCGACAGGGAAGCTAACTATGGCTACACCTTC.

This clone showed up just once. The chain is built from TRBV18 and TRBJ1-1; no clear D gene. CDR3 length equals 12 residues. Germline assignment: CDR1 KGHSH and CDR2 LQKENI. V lost 5 bases and J 5 bases, leaving 9 bases between the germline ends. The CDR3 loop is CASSGRLTEAFF. CDR3 sequence (DNA): TGTGCCAGCTCAGGCAGACTGACTGAAGCTTTCTTT.

The CDR3 coding sequence is TGTGCCAGCAGCCTCGACGAGGGCGTTTCACCCCTCCACTTT. This codes for CASSLDEGVSPLHF. The chain couples TRBV7-2 to TRBJ1-6, with D unclear. Looked up from germline, CDR1 is SGHTA and CDR2 is FQGNSA. The V and J ends lost 5 bases and 9 bases respectively, with 14 bases between them. The CDR3 consists of 14 residues.

V usage is TRBV5-1 and J usage is TRBJ1-1; D is unresolved. CDR3 length: 17 amino acids. Germline assignment: CDR1 SGHRS and CDR2 YFSETQ. The V end lost 0 bases, the J end lost 4 bases, and 19 bases lay between the germline ends. The DNA of the CDR3 is TGCGCCAGCAGCTTGGCCCCCCCGGGAGTCCCCGCCACTGAAGCTTTCTTT. Protein sequence: CASSLAPPGVPATEAFF.